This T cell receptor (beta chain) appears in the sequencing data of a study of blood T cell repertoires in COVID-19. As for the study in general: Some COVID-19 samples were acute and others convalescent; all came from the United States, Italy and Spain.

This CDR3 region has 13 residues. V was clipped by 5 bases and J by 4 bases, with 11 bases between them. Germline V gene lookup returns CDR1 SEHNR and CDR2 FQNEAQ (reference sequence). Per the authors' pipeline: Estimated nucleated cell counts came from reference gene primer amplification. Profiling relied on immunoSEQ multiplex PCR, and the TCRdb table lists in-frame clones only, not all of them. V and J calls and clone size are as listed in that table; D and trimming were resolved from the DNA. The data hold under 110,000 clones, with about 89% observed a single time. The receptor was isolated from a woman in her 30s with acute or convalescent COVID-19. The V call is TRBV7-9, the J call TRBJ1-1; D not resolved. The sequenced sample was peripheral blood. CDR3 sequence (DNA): TGTGCCAGCAGCCTCGAGTCGGGCACTGAAGCTTTCTTT. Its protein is CASSLESGTEAFF.